This is a list of T cell receptor beta chains from one sample in a study of blood T cell repertoires in COVID-19. The protocol was immunoSEQ multiplex PCR, while the TCRdb copy is restricted to in-frame clones and leaves out a portion. The table has about 140,000 clones, around 82% seen once; the top ten hold about 5.5%. Sequenced input: PBMCs or T cells enriched from blood (not recorded which). These receptors were collected from a man aged 40-50 years with acute COVID-19. CDR3s leave out the opening cysteine and the closing phenylalanine or tryptophan. Size is stated for part of the rows, as once, few or many counts, or as a class when the clone is expanded.

v_call	j_call	clone_size	cdr3_aa
TRBV3-1/TRBV3-2	TRBJ1-2	many	ASRQDRGNYGYT
TRBV11-2	TRBJ1-1	NA	ASSLERLSTEAF
TRBV28	TRBJ2-7	NA	ASSFSLYEQY
TRBV11-2	TRBJ2-5	NA	ASSARDRAQETQY
TRBV19	TRBJ1-5	once	ASSQGADQPQH
TRBV6-1	TRBJ1-5	NA	ASSDSGRNQPQH
TRBV2	TRBJ2-2	NA	ASSDEGANTGELF
TRBV19	TRBJ2-3	NA	ASKGLAATDTQY
TRBV10-3	TRBJ2-7	once	AMGDSASEQY
TRBV5-6	TRBJ1-6	few	ASSLGAGLGSPLH
TRBV9	TRBJ2-7	NA	ASSVDGSGTPYEQY
TRBV10-3	TRBJ2-7	NA	AISDPGTPVSEQY
TRBV6-5	TRBJ2-7	NA	ASSPGHSYEQY
TRBV9	TRBJ2-7	NA	ASSGASGRRPYEQY
TRBV24-1	TRBJ1-6	few	ATSDHRDRGWNSPLH
TRBV7-9	TRBJ2-7	NA	ASSAGQGGISSSYEQY
TRBV14	TRBJ2-3	once	ASTRGGGTDTQY
TRBV29-1	TRBJ2-3	few	SVEPGQSTDTQY
TRBV5-6	TRBJ1-2	NA	ASSFGRRDGGYT
TRBV15	TRBJ2-3	NA	ATSRDIVTDTQY
TRBV9	TRBJ1-1	few	ASSVGTSPEAF
TRBV6-5	TRBJ2-1	NA	ASSRDREENEQF
TRBV29-1	TRBJ2-5	NA	SALAGTGQETQY
TRBV27	TRBJ2-4	NA	ASSPWSSSAKNIQY
TRBV4-1	TRBJ2-1	NA	ASSQMRGRLNEQF
TRBV19	TRBJ1-4	NA	ASSISGRQGEKLF
TRBV30	TRBJ2-2	NA	AWNMGHNTGELF
TRBV30	TRBJ1-2	once	AWSPLVGGGYGYT
TRBV28	TRBJ2-7	NA	ASSTLAGGFEQY
TRBV19	TRBJ1-1	NA	ASSIDHGEAEAF
TRBV7-2	TRBJ2-1	NA	ASSLRTGSSYNEQF
TRBV28	TRBJ1-1	NA	ASSSRGWKNTEAF
TRBV7-9	TRBJ1-1	NA	ASSREGRPTEAF
TRBV29-1	TRBJ1-2	NA	SVGGLYGYT
TRBV4-3	TRBJ1-2	once	ASSQGGGRRDYGYT
TRBV6-5	TRBJ1-2	NA	ASSRTGGGYT
TRBV7-2	TRBJ2-2	NA	ASSLSGAANTGELF
TRBV28	TRBJ2-3	NA	ASKGGVTDTQY
TRBV15	TRBJ2-5	NA	ATAGGFQQETQY
TRBV4-3	TRBJ1-2	NA	ASSQDLENYGYT
TRBV6-4	TRBJ2-6	NA	ASSEDNSGANVLT
TRBV5-1	TRBJ1-1	NA	ASSHRQGEVGAF
TRBV5-1	TRBJ1-5	NA	ASSLAGQGQPQH
TRBV6-1	TRBJ1-3	NA	ASSESGAGSGNTIY
TRBV6-5	TRBJ2-2	NA	ASSRDTNTGELF
TRBV2	TRBJ2-1	NA	ASSAGTSGKF
TRBV19	TRBJ1-2	NA	ASSIDLEEDGYT
TRBV29-1	TRBJ1-1	NA	SVETRFNTEAF
TRBV19	TRBJ1-1	NA	ASSISDRGRPEAF
TRBV19	TRBJ2-7	NA	ASSSGGRTYEQY
TRBV3-1/TRBV3-2	TRBJ2-3	NA	ASSQDPGTSGGLTDTQY
TRBV10-3	TRBJ1-6	NA	AISDTGRNSPLH
TRBV5-1	TRBJ2-3	NA	ASSKGLPSTDTQY
TRBV5-1	TRBJ1-2	NA	ASSLAGSGDYGYT
TRBV6-2/TRBV6-3	TRBJ2-7	NA	ASSYLQTYSYEQY